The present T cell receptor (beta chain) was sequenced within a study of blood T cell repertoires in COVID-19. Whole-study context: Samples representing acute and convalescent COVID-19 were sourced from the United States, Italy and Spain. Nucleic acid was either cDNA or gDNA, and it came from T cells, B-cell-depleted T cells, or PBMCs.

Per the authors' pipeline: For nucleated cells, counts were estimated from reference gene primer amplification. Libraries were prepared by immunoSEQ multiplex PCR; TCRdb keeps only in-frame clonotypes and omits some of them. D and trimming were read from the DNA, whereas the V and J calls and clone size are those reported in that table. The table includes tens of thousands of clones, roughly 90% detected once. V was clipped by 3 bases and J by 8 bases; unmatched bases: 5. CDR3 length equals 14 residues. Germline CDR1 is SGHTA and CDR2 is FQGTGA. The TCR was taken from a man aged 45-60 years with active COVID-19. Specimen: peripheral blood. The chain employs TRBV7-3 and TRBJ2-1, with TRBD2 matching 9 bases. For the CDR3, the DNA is TGTGCCAGCAGCTTGGCGGGAGGGTTGGATGAGCAGTTCTTC. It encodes CASSLAGGLDEQFF.